This T cell receptor beta chain was identified in a study of blood T cells in healthy people across ages. The trim removed 3 bases at V and 2 bases at J, leaving 2 bases unmatched. The V gene's germline CDR1 is SGDLS and CDR2 YYNGEE. This CDR3 has 14 amino acids. The use of a sample-barcoded 5' primer and a J-beta primer mix characterized a second PCR of roughly 6 to 12 cycles. TCRdb itself ran the 5' RACE reads through MiXCR, one entry per CDR3 protein. The table has roughly 800,000 distinct CDR3 sequences, more than 45% seen once. This chain joins TRBV9 and TRBJ2-1, with 7 nucleotides matching TRBD2. This clonotype originated in a man between 25 and 39 years old in good health. Sequenced sample: blood. The chain's CDR3 is CASSAGGTYNEQFF. Written as DNA, the CDR3 is TGTGCCAGCAGCGCCGGGGGGACCTACAATGAGCAGTTCTTC. Full variable domain (rest looked up from reference TRBV9 and TRBJ2-1): DSGVTQTPKHLITATGQRVTLRCSPRSGDLSVYWYQQSLDQGLQFLIQYYNGEERAKGNILERFSAQQFPDLHSELNLSSLELGDSALYFCASSAGGTYNEQFFGPGTRLTVL.